The source of this T cell receptor (beta chain) is a study of cytomegalovirus exposure and HLA in healthy donors. This CDR3 spans 17 amino acids. The V and J ends lost 0 bases and 4 bases, in that order; junction bases with no gene match: 10. CDR1 and CDR2 from the germline V gene are LNHNV and YYDKDF (reference sequence). The PCR had 60 Vbeta and 13 Jbeta primers. Assay used: immunoSEQ multiplex PCR; TCRdb lists only in-frame clones, some missing. Of about 150,000 clones listed, around 79% were seen once; the top ten hold over 6%. Study observations and caveats: Highest at DRB1 and lowest at HLA-C, TCR association rates differed among HLA loci in a later analysis. Earlier analysis looked at TCR beta V segments, and most were productive about 87% or about 30% of the time. Many donors shared some public TCRs, even though most TCR sequences were rare.

To note about this clone: Its target is not known.

The chain carries TRBV15 and TRBJ1-2; 8 nucleotides match TRBD1. This TCR was sampled from a man under 40 in good health and CMV-seropositive. The source material was PBMCs. The CDR3 sequence: CATSRDRRQGKGYGYTF. CDR3 sequence (DNA): TGTGCCACCAGCAGAGATCGACGACAGGGGAAAGGCTATGGCTACACCTTC.